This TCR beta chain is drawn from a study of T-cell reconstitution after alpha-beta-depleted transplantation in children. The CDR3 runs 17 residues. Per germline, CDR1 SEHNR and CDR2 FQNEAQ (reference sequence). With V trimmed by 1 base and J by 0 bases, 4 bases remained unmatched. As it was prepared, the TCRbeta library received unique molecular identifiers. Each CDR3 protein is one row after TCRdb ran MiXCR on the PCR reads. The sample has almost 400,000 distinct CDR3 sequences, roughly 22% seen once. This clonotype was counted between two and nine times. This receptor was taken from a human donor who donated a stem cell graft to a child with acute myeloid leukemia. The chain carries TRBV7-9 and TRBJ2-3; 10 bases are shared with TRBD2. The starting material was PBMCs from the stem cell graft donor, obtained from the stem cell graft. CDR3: CASSLVLAGSSTDTQYF. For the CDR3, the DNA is TGTGCCAGCAGCTTAGTACTAGCGGGATCTAGCACAGATACGCAGTATTTT.